This passage covers 28 T cell receptor beta chains from one sample sequenced in a study of shared clonotypes between healthy human individuals. Using immunoSEQ multiplex PCR, the repertoire was profiled, and TCRdb retains in-frame clones only, with some absent. The table lists some 2,500,000 clones, just under 95% of them singletons, with 0.37% in the top ten. Sequencing input: naive CD4+ T cells from PBMCs. Subset denoted: CD45RA+ positively selected. These receptors all come from a young man in good health. Some clones in this sample may be carry-over from other donors' samples.

The CDR3 spells CASSISRDREQYF. DNA of the CDR3: TGTGCCAGTAGTATTTCCCGGGACCGCGAGCAGTACTTC. The V and J genes are TRBV19 and TRBJ2-7; D may be TRBD1 or TRBD2 (5 bases each). Between the trimmed V and J ends, which lost 3 bases and 6 bases, there was a span of 12 bases. Per the germline V gene, CDR1 is LNHDA and CDR2 is SQIVND (reference sequence). CDR3 length equals 13 residues.

The gene calls are TRBV5-8 and TRBJ1-5, with 9 bases aligning to TRBD1. Germline assignment: CDR1 SGHTS and CDR2 YDEGEE. The CDR3 has 14 residues. V lost 4 bases, J lost 8 bases, and 7 bases stayed unmatched. The CDR3 DNA is TGTGCCAGCAGCCCCACAGGGGGCACTGAGCCCCAGCATTTT. Translation gives CASSPTGGTEPQHF.

The rearrangement uses TRBV29-1 and TRBJ2-1; 14 positions match TRBD2. The germline V gene encodes CDR1 SQVTM and CDR2 ANQGSEA. This CDR3 has 14 amino acids. The V segment lost 5 bases and the J segment 13 bases; nucleotides outside the gene matches: 10. In nucleotides, the CDR3 is TGCAGCGTTTTTGGGACTAGCGGGAGTCAGACCCAGTTCTTC. The encoded protein is CSVFGTSGSQTQFF.

The chain joins TRBV18 to TRBJ1-1; no firm D call. The V end lost 0 bases, the J end lost 1 base, and 9 bases lay between the germline ends. Germline-derived CDR1 and CDR2 are KGHSH and LQKENI. The CDR3 covers 15 residues. As DNA, the CDR3 is TGTGCCAGCTCACCACCGGGTATCAGGAACACTGAAGCTTTCTTT. Amino acid sequence: CASSPPGIRNTEAFF.

The chain recombines TRBV7-3 with TRBJ1-1, with D uncertain. V lost 0 bases and J 7 bases, leaving 9 bases between the germline ends. CDR3 size: 13 residues. Germline CDR1 reads SGHTA; CDR2 reads FQGTGA. CDR3 sequence (DNA): TGTGCCAGCAGCTTAACGGGGAGTCGTGAAGCTTTCTTT. It encodes CASSLTGSREAFF.

The rearrangement links TRBV18 to TRBJ1-1; TRBD1 might be the D (5 bases). CDR3 length equals 13 residues. V dropped 10 bases and J dropped 4 bases, with 16 bases sitting between them. The germline CDR1 and CDR2 sequences are KGHSH and LQKENI. CDR3 nucleotides: TGTGCCACCGTCCCGAGCGGGGGCACTGAAGCTTTCTTT. Encoded protein: CATVPSGGTEAFF.

This clone was seen only a few times. V is TRBV2 and J is TRBJ1-1; 8 bases match TRBD1. The germline V gene encodes CDR1 SNHLY and CDR2 FYNNEI. This CDR3 is built from 14 residues. V lost 6 bases and J lost 2; bases outside the gene matches: 5. CDR3 sequence reads: CASRTGVINTEAFF. The CDR3 DNA reads as TGTGCCAGCAGGACAGGGGTCATCAACACTGAAGCTTTCTTT.

This clone came up once. This chain joins TRBV5-1 and TRBJ2-7; no definite D call. Germline values: CDR1 SGHRS, CDR2 YFSETQ. V shed 0 bases and J shed 3 bases, with 16 bases lying between them. The CDR3 covers 16 residues. The CDR3 is CASSLAQTRTRYEQYF. For the CDR3, the DNA is TGCGCCAGCAGCTTGGCCCAGACAAGGACCCGCTACGAGCAGTACTTC. The variable domain in full, completed from reference TRBV5-1 and TRBJ2-7, reads KAGVTQTPRYLIKTRGQQVTLSCSPISGHRSVSWYQQTPGQGLQFLFEYFSETQRNKGNFPGRFSGRQFSNSRSEMNVSTLELGDSALYLCASSLAQTRTRYEQYFGPGTRLTVT.

To note about this clone: Other DNA sequences in this specimen translate into the identical CDR3. The V call is TRBV5-1, the J call TRBJ2-3, with 8 bases aligning to TRBD2. This CDR3 is 14 amino acids long. Germline loops: CDR1 SGHRS, CDR2 YFSETQ. J lost 4 bases, V lost 4 bases, and 5 bases had no gene match. The CDR3 DNA sequence: TGCGCCAGCAGCGAAGGACTAGCAGCAGATACGCAGTATTTT. Translated: CASSEGLAADTQYF.

V usage is TRBV27 and J usage is TRBJ2-3, with 7 bases that match TRBD1. Trimming took 6 bases from V and 2 from J; bases not matched to a gene: 11. The CDR3 sequence is 16 residues long. CDR1 is MNHEY and CDR2 is SMNVEV in the germline V gene (reference sequence). CDR3 sequence reads: CASSPVQGSLTDTQYF. The CDR3 nucleotides read TGTGCCAGCAGCCCCGTACAGGGGAGTCTCACAGATACGCAGTATTTT.

V and J are TRBV5-1 and TRBJ2-7, with D possibly called TRBD1 or TRBD2 (5 bases each). V lost 1 base and J 7 bases, leaving 9 bases between the germline ends. Germline CDR1 SGHRS, CDR2 YFSETQ. The CDR3 runs to 12 residues. The CDR3 DNA sequence: TGCGCCAGCAGCTTGCCGGGACCAGAGCAGTACTTC. Translated: CASSLPGPEQYF.

The V and J genes are TRBV5-4 and TRBJ2-5, with unresolved D. There are 15 residues in the CDR3. Trimming took 3 bases from V and 2 from J, leaving 14 bases between them. Per the germline V gene, CDR1 is SGHNT and CDR2 is YYREEE (reference sequence). CDR3 region: CASSSGSPAQETQYF. In DNA, the CDR3 is TGTGCCAGCAGCTCCGGGTCTCCGGCTCAAGAGACCCAGTACTTC. Filled out from reference TRBV5-4 and TRBJ2-5, the complete variable domain reads ETGVTQSPTHLIKTRGQQVTLRCSSQSGHNTVSWYQQALGQGPQFIFQYYREEENGRGNFPPRFSGLQFPNYSSELNVNALELDDSALYLCASSSGSPAQETQYFGPGTRLLVL.

As concerns this clone: The sample has other DNA sequences that encode this CDR3 too. V is TRBV5-1 and J is TRBJ2-7, with D tentatively TRBD1 (5 bases). The germline V gene has CDR1 SGHRS and CDR2 YFSETQ. The CDR3 totals 13 residues. V dropped 2 bases and J dropped 2 bases, with 8 bases sitting between them. The CDR3 protein is CASSFQGTYEQYF. Here the CDR3 DNA reads TGCGCCAGCAGCTTCCAGGGAACCTACGAGCAGTACTTC.

With respect to this clone: The same CDR3 can be traced to other DNA sequences in this sample. The genes are TRBV9 and TRBJ2-1; tentatively, D is TRBD2 (6 bases). V was cut by 0 bases and J by 3 bases, with 10 bases left in between. This CDR3 spans 15 amino acids. Germline-derived CDR1 and CDR2 are SGDLS and YYNGEE. The DNA of the CDR3 is TGTGCCAGCAGCGTAGTAGGCGGGAACTACAATGAGCAGTTCTTC. This encodes CASSVVGGNYNEQFF.

V and J are TRBV7-2 and TRBJ2-7; 8 positions agree with TRBD2. Germline lookup yields CDR1 SGHTA and CDR2 FQGNSA. The CDR3 is 15 amino acids. V trimming: 1 base; J trimming: 3 bases; junction bases outside the gene matches: 5. The CDR3 bases are TGTGCCAGCAGCTTAGACCACAGCGGGAGCTACGAGCAGTACTTC. As protein: CASSLDHSGSYEQYF. Full variable domain (rest looked up from reference TRBV7-2 and TRBJ2-7): GAGVSQSPSNKVTEKGKDVELRCDPISGHTALYWYRQSLGQGLEFLIYFQGNSAPDKSGLPSDRFSAERTGGSVSTLTIQRTQQEDSAVYLCASSLDHSGSYEQYFGPGTRLTVT.

The chain carries TRBV18 and TRBJ2-7; the D gene could be TRBD1 or TRBD2 (5 bases each). This CDR3 is 18 amino acids long. Germline-derived CDR1 and CDR2 are KGHSH and LQKENI. The germline V and J ends were trimmed by 0 bases and 2 bases, with 20 bases remaining between them. The CDR3 DNA sequence: TGTGCCAGCTCACCACCGTACGGGTTAGGTATGGGGGCCTACGAGCAGTACTTC. Protein sequence: CASSPPYGLGMGAYEQYF.

The rearrangement joins TRBV6-1 to TRBJ1-4, with TRBD1 matching 9 bases. CDR1 is MNHNS and CDR2 is SASEGT in the germline V gene. The CDR3 length is 14 residues. V shed 6 bases and J 5 bases; nucleotides not matched to a gene: 4. The CDR3 coding sequence is TGTGCCAGCAGGACAGACAGGGGGAATGAAAAACTGTTTTTT. Protein product: CASRTDRGNEKLFF.

The chain employs TRBV19 and TRBJ1-1, with D possibly matching TRBD1 (6 bases). The CDR3 sequence is 14 residues long. V shed 4 bases and J shed 1 base, with 10 bases lying between them. The germline gives CDR1 LNHDA, CDR2 SQIVND (reference sequence). The CDR3 bases are TGTGCCAGTAGTACCAGGGGCAAGAACACTGAAGCTTTCTTT. It specifies CASSTRGKNTEAFF.

This chain joins TRBV7-2 and TRBJ2-1; TRBD2 matches 10 bases. With V trimmed by 5 bases and J by 4 bases, 5 bases remained unmatched. The CDR3 is 15 residues long. Germline CDR1 reads SGHTA; CDR2 reads FQGNSA. This CDR3 is CASSRSGRRYNEQFF. CDR3 in DNA: TGTGCCAGCAGCCGTAGCGGGAGGAGGTACAATGAGCAGTTCTTC.

The chain uses TRBV19 and TRBJ2-7; D ambiguous. CDR3 size: 13 residues. The germline gives CDR1 LNHDA, CDR2 SQIVND (reference sequence). The V end lost 1 base, the J end lost 4 bases, and 8 bases lay between the germline ends. The CDR3 DNA sequence: TGTGCCAGTAGTATAGGTTGGACGTACGAGCAGTACTTC. It yields the protein CASSIGWTYEQYF. The full variable domain, rest sourced from reference TRBV19 and TRBJ2-7, is DGGITQSPKYLFRKEGQNVTLSCEQNLNHDAMYWYRQDPGQGLRLIYYSQIVNDFQKGDIAEGYSVSREKKESFPLTVTSAQKNPTAFYLCASSIGWTYEQYFGPGTRLTVT.

The chain links TRBV28 to TRBJ2-7; D unresolved. Germline lookup yields CDR1 MDHEN and CDR2 SYDVKM. This CDR3 is built from 15 residues. V was clipped by 7 bases and J by 4 bases, with 20 bases between them. The CDR3 loop is CASTSYTLRGYEQYF. CDR3 DNA sequence: TGTGCCAGCACCTCCTACACCCTAAGAGGTTACGAGCAGTACTTC.

Worth noting for this clone: The same CDR3 also results from other DNA sequences found in this sample. The chain's CDR3 is CASSRRTSGQETQYF. CDR3 DNA: TGTGCCAGCAGTAGACGGACTAGCGGGCAAGAGACCCAGTACTTC. The rearrangement links TRBV5-8 to TRBJ2-5; 11 bases map to TRBD2. V trimming: 5 bases; J trimming: 2 bases; junction bases outside the gene matches: 5. CDR3 length: 15 residues. Germline V lookup: CDR1 SGHTS, CDR2 YDEGEE.

J is TRBJ2-1 and V is TRBV6-5; D unresolved. The CDR3 consists of 15 residues. Germline V gene sequence: CDR1 MNHEY, CDR2 SVGAGI. Between the trimmed V and J ends, which lost 5 bases and 13 bases, there was a span of 24 bases. The CDR3 sequence: CASSTRRPGPVNQFF. Written as DNA, the CDR3 is TGTGCCAGCAGTACCCGACGCCCGGGCCCGGTCAATCAGTTCTTC.

The rearrangement uses TRBV29-1 and TRBJ1-1, with D maybe TRBD1 (5 bases). The V gene's germline CDR1 is SQVTM and CDR2 ANQGSEA. V was pared by 7 bases and J by 6 bases, with 12 bases between. The CDR3 extends over 11 amino acids. This chain's CDR3 is CSGGSWSEAFF. The CDR3, as DNA: TGCAGCGGGGGGTCGTGGTCTGAAGCTTTCTTT. Looking up the rest from reference TRBV29-1 and TRBJ1-1 gives the full variable domain: SAVISQKPSRDICQRGTSLTIQCQVDSQVTMMFWYRQQPGQSLTLIATANQGSEATYESGFVIDKFPISRPNLTFSTLTVSNMSPEDSSIYLCSGGSWSEAFFGQGTRLTVV.

This chain uses TRBV4-2 with TRBJ2-7; 7 positions match TRBD2. Germline V gives CDR1 LGHNA, CDR2 YNFKEQ. Trimming took 4 bases from V and 3 from J; bases not matched to a gene: 12. This CDR3 contains 16 residues. The CDR3 DNA reads as TGTGCCAGCAGCCGGCAAACGGGGGACTACAGCTACGAGCAGTACTTC. This gives the protein CASSRQTGDYSYEQYF.

This sequence joins TRBV5-1 and TRBJ2-5; 8 bases match TRBD1. CDR1 is SGHRS and CDR2 is YFSETQ in the germline V gene. Germline trimming cut 0 bases from V and 5 bases from J; bases unmatched to any gene: 6. The CDR3 spans 15 residues. The CDR3 DNA reads TGCGCCAGCAGCTTGGAGCCAGGGGGCCAGGAGACCCAGTACTTC. Protein sequence: CASSLEPGGQETQYF.

The chain links TRBV19 to TRBJ1-5; 8 bases are shared with TRBD1. The germline V gene encodes CDR1 LNHDA and CDR2 SQIVND (reference sequence). The CDR3 extends over 16 amino acids. The ends lost 10 bases at V and 6 bases at J; junction bases unmatched: 17. CDR3 region: CANPGEAGGFGQPQHF. The CDR3 coding sequence is TGTGCCAACCCCGGGGAGGCAGGGGGCTTTGGTCAGCCCCAGCATTTT.

The V call is TRBV19, the J call TRBJ1-5; D call uncertain. CDR3 length: 17 residues. Trimming stripped 3 bases from V and 4 bases from J, with 19 bases between. Germline values: CDR1 LNHDA, CDR2 SQIVND (reference sequence). CDR3 nucleotides: TGTGCCAGTAGTATGGTCTTGGGAAGCCCCAATAATCAGCCCCAGCATTTT. This encodes CASSMVLGSPNNQPQHF.